Only a few counts were recorded for the clone carrying this TCR beta chain. Its antigen is undetermined. For donors with ophthalmopathy, the disease showed moderate-to-severe activity, reached CAS ≥3 and NOSPECS ≥4, and had lasted under 3 months. As the starting material, around 10 ml of fresh peripheral blood yielded the PBMCs. The sample is drawn from a study of Graves' ophthalmopathy and Graves' hyperthyroidism. Overall study findings and caveats: Also, most clonotypes expanded in the thyroid above 0.001 frequency appeared in blood.

RNA served as the template for amplifying TCR beta CDR3 regions. RT-PCR in the first round used HTBI primers; a second-round multiplex PCR followed. TCRdb ran MiXCR on the multiplex PCR reads and lists one entry per CDR3 protein. Of some 400,000 distinct CDR3 sequences in the sample, approximately 20% were seen once. Sequenced sample: peripheral blood. The sequence was collected from a woman aged 18-35 years with Graves' ophthalmopathy.

The CDR3 is CASSSDTTRSGNTIYF. The CDR3 DNA reads as TGTGCCAGCTCATCCGACACGACTCGCTCTGGAAACACCATATATTTT. The V and J genes are TRBV18 and TRBJ1-3; D not certain. From germline, CDR1 is KGHSH and CDR2 LQKENI. V shed 5 bases and J shed 0 bases, with 14 bases lying between them. The CDR3 extends over 16 amino acids. The full variable domain, completed using reference TRBV18 and TRBJ1-3, is NAGVMQNPRHLVRRRGQEARLRCSPMKGHSHVYWYRQLPEEGLKFMVYLQKENIIDESGMPKERFSAEFPKEGPSILRIQQVVRGDSAAYFCASSSDTTRSGNTIYFGEGSWLTVV.